The rows below give T cell receptor beta chains drawn from one sample of a study of T-cell reconstitution after alpha-beta-depleted transplantation in children. TCRdb re-called the PCR reads through MiXCR, storing one row per CDR3 protein. The data show around 200,000 distinct CDR3 sequences, 11% seen once. Material: PBMCs, obtained before TCRalphabeta/CD19-depleted stem cell transplant. The receptors were gathered from a child less than two years old with acute myeloid leukemia, due to receive a stem cell transplant. Each CDR3 is given with its conserved first and last residue. A D gene is named only where the DNA matches it firmly. Clone size is given for some rows only: seen once, a few or many times, or a class if the clone is expanded.

d_gene	abundance	v_gene	j_gene	CDR3aa	CDR3nt
NA	many	TRBV12-3/TRBV12-4	TRBJ1-5	CASRPTVPANQPQHF	TGTGCCAGCAGACCGACAGTTCCTGCAAATCAGCCCCAGCATTTT
TRBD1	NA	TRBV20-1	TRBJ1-1	CSAHRDREAFF	TGCAGTGCCCACCGGGACAGGGAAGCTTTCTTT
NA	many	TRBV11-2	TRBJ1-1	CASSLTATNTEAFF	TGTGCCAGCAGCTTAACGGCAACGAACACTGAAGCTTTCTTT
NA	many	TRBV3-1	TRBJ2-3	CASSQGARFTDTQYF	TGTGCCAGCAGCCAGGGGGCGCGGTTCACAGATACGCAGTATTTT
NA	NA	TRBV30	TRBJ1-2	CAWSEPGYGYTF	TGTGCCTGGAGTGAACCAGGCTATGGCTACACCTTC
NA	many	TRBV12-3/TRBV12-4	TRBJ1-1	CASTLGYTEAFF	TGTGCCAGCACCTTAGGGTACACTGAAGCTTTCTTT
NA	many	TRBV12-5	TRBJ1-1	CASGLGVGSTEAFF	TGTGCTAGTGGACTGGGCGTGGGAAGCACTGAAGCTTTCTTT
NA	NA	TRBV7-2	TRBJ2-1	CVSSINSEPYNEQFF	TGTGTCAGCAGCATAAACTCAGAGCCCTACAATGAGCAGTTCTTC
TRBD2	many	TRBV7-3	TRBJ2-2	CASSLGASGTGELFF	TGTGCCAGCAGCTTAGGGGCTAGCGGGACCGGGGAGCTGTTTTTT
NA	many	TRBV12-3/TRBV12-4	TRBJ1-2	CASSPDRFGNYGYTF	TGTGCCAGCAGCCCAGACAGGTTCGGCAACTATGGCTACACCTTC
NA	few	TRBV7-9	TRBJ1-2	CASSLEGPSGEYGYTF	TGTGCCAGCAGCTTAGAAGGCCCTTCGGGGGAATATGGCTACACCTTC
NA	many	TRBV7-8	TRBJ2-6	CASSSLVRVLTF	TGTGCCAGCAGCTCGTTAGTCCGGGTCCTGACTTTC
NA	many	TRBV5-5	TRBJ2-2	CASSSTGRGTGELFF	TGTGCCAGCAGCTCTACAGGGAGAGGCACCGGGGAGCTGTTTTTT
TRBD2	few	TRBV27	TRBJ2-1	CASSPPGGSHNEQFF	TGTGCCAGCAGCCCGCCGGGGGGTTCCCACAATGAGCAGTTCTTC
NA	many	TRBV5-1	TRBJ2-7	CASSSVSLVGEQYF	TGCGCCAGCAGCTCCGTCAGTCTAGTCGGCGAGCAGTACTTC
NA	many	TRBV7-2	TRBJ2-3	CASSIGFLSSDTQYF	TGTGCCAGCAGCATAGGGTTCCTCTCTTCAGATACGCAGTATTTT
NA	NA	TRBV6-5	TRBJ1-1	CASSITQGGSTEAFF	TGTGCCAGCAGTATTACTCAGGGAGGGAGCACTGAAGCTTTCTTT
NA	many	TRBV29-1	TRBJ2-1	CSVAQDLYNEQFF	TGCAGCGTTGCACAGGATCTCTACAATGAGCAGTTCTTC
NA	NA	TRBV7-6	TRBJ1-3	CASSLATGPLGNTIYF	TGTGCCAGCAGCTTAGCAACAGGCCCACTTGGAAACACCATATATTTT
NA	many	TRBV7-9	TRBJ1-2	CASSLGGGYTF	TGCGCCAGCAGCTTGGGGGGAGGCTACACCTTC
NA	many	TRBV10-3	TRBJ1-5	CAISGGASNQPQHF	TGTGCCATCAGTGGGGGGGCGAGCAATCAGCCCCAGCATTTT
NA	once	TRBV5-1	TRBJ2-5	CASSPQQGRQETQYF	TGCGCCAGCAGCCCGCAACAGGGAAGGCAAGAGACCCAGTACTTC
NA	many	TRBV3-1	TRBJ1-3	CASSQLTDGNTIYF	TGTGCCAGCAGCCAACTGACAGATGGAAACACCATATATTTT
NA	NA	TRBV3-1	TRBJ1-1	CASSQDLVQDQAFF	TGTGCCAGCAGCCAAGATCTGGTACAGGACCAAGCTTTCTTT
NA	few	TRBV20-1	TRBJ1-5	CSANRPGYSNQPQHF	TGCAGTGCTAACCGCCCGGGGTATAGCAATCAGCCCCAGCATTTT
NA	many	TRBV7-2	TRBJ2-5	CASSQGGARRETQYF	TGTGCCAGCAGTCAAGGGGGAGCTCGACGGGAGACCCAGTACTTC
TRBD1	many	TRBV6-6	TRBJ1-2	CASSSPAGQSPNYGYTF	TGTGCCAGCAGTTCCCCCGCGGGACAGTCACCAAACTATGGCTACACCTTC
NA	many	TRBV28	TRBJ2-6	CASSTGSTGANVLTF	TGTGCCAGCAGTACAGGATCCACTGGGGCCAACGTCCTGACTTTC
NA	many	TRBV7-7	TRBJ2-5	CASSLDAKETQYF	TGTGCCAGCAGCTTAGATGCCAAAGAGACCCAGTACTTC
TRBD2	many	TRBV3-1	TRBJ2-5	CASSQSGKETQYF	TGTGCCAGCAGCCAGAGCGGGAAGGAGACCCAGTACTTC
TRBD1	many	TRBV20-1	TRBJ1-2	CSARDMGQGAGYGYTF	TGCAGTGCTAGAGATATGGGACAGGGGGCAGGCTATGGCTACACCTTC
NA	many	TRBV18	TRBJ2-5	CASSPPSSRETQYF	TGTGCCAGCTCACCACCGTCCAGCAGAGAGACCCAGTACTTC
NA	many	TRBV7-8	TRBJ2-7	CASSSPNEQYF	TGTGCCAGCAGCTCCCCTAACGAGCAGTACTTC
TRBD1	many	TRBV5-5	TRBJ1-4	CASSSTFGTGRRKLFF	TGTGCCAGCAGCTCAACATTTGGGACAGGGAGGCGAAAACTGTTTTTT
NA	many	TRBV7-2	TRBJ2-7	CASSSRPIPGDEQYF	TGTGCCAGCAGCTCACGACCCATACCTGGAGACGAGCAGTACTTC
NA	many	TRBV21-1	TRBJ2-7	CASTRGVSYEQYF	TGTGCCAGCACCAGGGGGGTTTCCTACGAGCAGTACTTC
NA	many	TRBV29-1	TRBJ2-1	CSVGGLNNEQFF	TGCAGCGTTGGGGGTCTCAACAATGAGCAGTTCTTC
NA	once	TRBV20-1	TRBJ2-5	CSARARLVRETQYF	TGCAGTGCTAGGGCAAGACTAGTTAGAGAGACCCAGTACTTC
NA	many	TRBV20-1	TRBJ2-1	CSASPSYNEQFF	TGCAGTGCTAGCCCCTCCTACAATGAGCAGTTCTTC
NA	many	TRBV7-9	TRBJ1-1	CASTDSDGVRGTEAFF	TGTGCCAGCACCGATTCCGACGGGGTGAGAGGGACTGAAGCTTTCTTT
TRBD2	many	TRBV5-1	TRBJ2-1	CASSAGTSGYEQFF	TGCGCCAGCAGCGCCGGGACTAGTGGATATGAGCAGTTCTTC
NA	many	TRBV29-1	TRBJ2-7	CSVGLGPSYEQYF	TGCAGCGTTGGTTTAGGGCCATCCTACGAGCAGTACTTC
TRBD2	NA	TRBV5-1	TRBJ2-2	CASSSSGGYTGELFF	TGCGCCAGCAGTTCCAGCGGGGGGTACACCGGGGAGCTGTTTTTT
TRBD1	few	TRBV27	TRBJ1-2	CSSSLYTGVGGYTF	TGTTCCAGCAGTTTGTATACAGGGGTGGGTGGCTACACCTTC
NA	many	TRBV5-1	TRBJ2-7	CASNMGPSSYEQYF	TGCGCCAGCAATATGGGGCCGAGCTCCTACGAGCAGTACTTC
NA	many	TRBV20-1	TRBJ2-7	CSAVNGGTYEQYF	TGCAGTGCCGTCAACGGGGGAACCTACGAGCAGTACTTC
NA	many	TRBV5-1	TRBJ2-1	CASSLGYGVGEQFF	TGCGCCAGCAGCTTGGGATACGGGGTCGGTGAGCAGTTCTTC
NA	many	TRBV20-1	TRBJ2-3	CSGRLASSRRGSDTQYF	TGCAGTGGAAGACTGGCTAGTTCCAGGCGGGGTTCAGATACGCAGTATTTT
NA	many	TRBV7-2	TRBJ2-7	CASSLAGTGSYEQYF	TGTGCCAGCAGCTTGGCCGGGACGGGCTCCTACGAGCAGTACTTC
NA	many	TRBV19	TRBJ2-1	CASSIGTTQFF	TGTGCCAGTAGTATAGGGACTACGCAGTTCTTC
NA	many	TRBV20-1	TRBJ2-7	CSAREGPTPYEQYF	TGCAGTGCTAGAGAGGGTCCCACGCCCTACGAGCAGTACTTC
NA	many	TRBV5-1	TRBJ2-5	CASSFGNGGETQYF	TGCGCCAGCAGCTTTGGAAACGGTGGAGAGACCCAGTACTTC
NA	NA	TRBV7-8	TRBJ1-1	CASSLRSLVTAFF	TGTGCCAGCAGCTTAAGATCTCTCGTGACGGCTTTCTTT
NA	many	TRBV5-1	TRBJ2-4	CASSLGGSEAKNIQYF	TGCGCCAGCAGCTTGGGGGGGTCAGAAGCCAAAAACATTCAGTACTTC
NA	many	TRBV5-5	TRBJ1-4	CASSLGQVGEKLFF	TGTGCCAGCAGCTTGGGGCAGGTTGGTGAAAAACTGTTTTTT
NA	many	TRBV20-1	TRBJ2-5	CSARGARGTQETQYF	TGCAGTGCTAGAGGTGCTCGTGGGACTCAAGAGACCCAGTACTTC
NA	many	TRBV5-1	TRBJ1-4	CASSKEGNNEKLFF	TGCGCCAGCAGCAAGGAGGGGAATAATGAAAAACTGTTTTTT